Within the sample, the clone carrying this T cell receptor (beta chain) is large. The CDR3 runs to 13 residues. The germline V gene encodes CDR1 ENHRY and CDR2 SYGVKD. J was trimmed by 2 bases and V by 10 bases; bases with no gene match: 8. Here immunoSEQ multiplex PCR was the method, and the copy in TCRdb shows in-frame clones only, minus some. Of over 55,000 clones in the sample, 85% to 90% were seen once. The data belong to a study of OX40 agonist ivuxolimab in advanced cancers. Whole-study context: Intravenous ivuxolimab at 0.01 to 10 mg/kg was given to patients every 2 weeks.

The TCR comes from an adult with an advanced solid tumor such as melanoma, head and neck, liver or kidney cancer. This specimen consisted of CD4+ or CD8+ T cells sorted from blood, obtained in a trial of the OX40 agonist ivuxolimab. This chain connects TRBV10-3 to TRBJ2-7; 7 bases fit TRBD2. CDR3 residues: CATLGGLTYEQYF. The DNA for the CDR3 is TGTGCCACCCTGGGAGGGCTGACCTACGAGCAGTACTTC.